These 9 T cell receptor beta chains came from one sample sequenced in a study of blood T cell repertoires in COVID-19. Clones were read by immunoSEQ multiplex PCR, and TCRdb kept only the in-frame ones, dropping some. The sample gives approximately 300,000 clones, roughly 90% of which show up once; less than 9.5% is in the top ten. Sequenced sample: PBMCs or T cells enriched from blood (not recorded which). These receptor sequences come from a young woman who had recovered from COVID-19.

The chain has TRBV4-1 and TRBJ2-7; D might be TRBD2 (5 bases). The CDR3 length is 15 residues. Trimming removed 0 bases at V and 0 bases at J, with 9 bases between. Germline V gene lookup returns CDR1 MGHRA and CDR2 YSYEKL. CDR3 protein: CASSQDSGYSYEQYF. The CDR3 DNA reads TGCGCCAGCAGCCAAGATTCGGGGTACTCCTACGAGCAGTACTTC.

This chain uses TRBV28 with TRBJ2-7, with 10 bases lining up with TRBD2. After removal of 10 bases from V and 1 base from J, the junction contained 13 bases not matched to a gene. In germline, CDR1 is MDHEN, CDR2 SYDVKM. CDR3 length: 16 residues. The CDR3, as DNA: TGTGCCACCACAGGGGCTGGACTAGCGGATTCCTACGAGCAGTACTTC. Translated, it gives CATTGAGLADSYEQYF.

This clone is a singleton in its sample. The V gene is TRBV7-2, the J gene TRBJ2-7; the match to TRBD1 covers 11 bases. Losses at the gene ends were 0 bases for V and 3 bases for J; bases not matched to a gene: 4. This CDR3 spans 16 amino acids. CDR1 and CDR2 from the germline V gene are SGHTA and FQGNSA. The CDR3 loop is CASSLAGTGGSYEQYF. CDR3 DNA sequence: TGTGCCAGCAGCTTAGCGGGGACAGGGGGAAGCTACGAGCAGTACTTC.

The gene calls are TRBV19 and TRBJ2-7, with a possible D match to TRBD1 (5 bases). The CDR3 runs 13 residues. The V end lost 8 bases, the J end lost 5 bases, and 16 bases lay between the germline ends. The germline V gene has CDR1 LNHDA and CDR2 SQIVND (reference sequence). DNA for the CDR3: TGTGCCAGTCAAGCAGGGCCAGTAAACGAGCAGTACTTC. This translates into CASQAGPVNEQYF. Filled out from reference TRBV19 and TRBJ2-7, the complete variable domain reads DGGITQSPKYLFRKEGQNVTLSCEQNLNHDAMYWYRQDPGQGLRLIYYSQIVNDFQKGDIAEGYSVSREKKESFPLTVTSAQKNPTAFYLCASQAGPVNEQYFGPGTRLTVT.

The genes are TRBV7-2 and TRBJ2-7, with 7 bases matching TRBD1. The CDR3 contains 15 residues. CDR1 and CDR2 (germline): SGHTA, FQGNSA. Losses at the gene ends were 5 bases for V and 3 bases for J; bases not matched to a gene: 10. CDR3 residues: CASSRSPGQNYEQYF. CDR3 nucleotides: TGTGCCAGCAGCAGATCACCGGGACAGAACTACGAGCAGTACTTC.

V usage is TRBV30 and J usage is TRBJ2-6, with a weak D call TRBD2 (5 bases). Germline-derived CDR1 and CDR2 are GTSNPN and SVGIG (reference sequence). The CDR3 has 16 amino acids. Trimming removed 4 bases at V and 0 bases at J, with 13 bases between. The CDR3 nucleotides are TGTGCCTGGATGAGGTGGGAGAGCTCTGGGGCCAACGTCCTGACTTTC. Its translation is CAWMRWESSGANVLTF.

The J gene is TRBJ2-2, the V gene TRBV28; TRBD2 matches at 11 bases. Germline CDR1 is MDHEN and CDR2 is SYDVKM. Trimming took 1 base from V and 8 from J; bases not matched to a gene: 6. The CDR3 spans 16 residues. The CDR3 spells CASSLFTSGSSGELFF. The CDR3 region has the DNA TGTGCCAGCAGTTTATTTACTAGCGGGAGTTCAGGGGAGCTGTTTTTT.

In its sample, this clone was seen once. The DNA for the CDR3 is TGTGCCAGCTCACCGGACAGGTCGGCGCATGAAAAACTGTTTTTT. It is translated as CASSPDRSAHEKLFF. The chain employs TRBV18 and TRBJ1-4, with 7 bases aligning to TRBD1. The CDR3 contains 15 residues. Germline V gene data show CDR1 as KGHSH and CDR2 as LQKENI. Unmatched junction bases numbered 7, after V lost 3 bases and J lost 6 bases. The variable domain in full, completed from reference TRBV18 and TRBJ1-4, reads NAGVMQNPRHLVRRRGQEARLRCSPMKGHSHVYWYRQLPEEGLKFMVYLQKENIIDESGMPKERFSAEFPKEGPSILRIQQVVRGDSAAYFCASSPDRSAHEKLFFGSGTQLSVL.

The chain uses TRBV2 and TRBJ2-7; 9 positions match TRBD1. With V trimmed by 7 bases and J by 3 bases, 13 bases remained unmatched. The V gene's germline CDR1 is SNHLY and CDR2 FYNNEI. This CDR3 spans 16 amino acids. This chain's CDR3 is CASKKQGAGANYEQYF. The CDR3 nucleotides read TGTGCCAGCAAAAAACAGGGGGCCGGGGCCAACTACGAGCAGTACTTC.